One and the same sample provided the 27 T cell receptor beta chains below, sequenced in a study of graft-versus-host responses after intestinal transplantation (dated by TCRdb to the early 2020s). The time point label for this specimen denotes: cells obtained before transplantation from donor or recipient. These receptors have no known antigen. To prepare the library, the immunoSEQ multiplex PCR assay was applied. TCRdb re-hosts the immuneACCESS table, in-frame sequences only. Its copies lack some clones; in the studies checked, an unresolved V gene accounts for under half of them, and the cause for the rest is not known. In all, the sample holds about 110,000 clones, and 80% to 95% of those were seen once. Of the sample, 0.4% to 0.65% falls within the top ten clones. The material sequenced was unstimulated CD8+ T cells sorted from spleen or lymph node cells, taken before intestinal transplant. These receptors all stem from a human donor who received an intestinal transplant.

The chain is built from TRBV30 and TRBJ1-5, with D unclear. V was shortened by 2 bases and J by 0 bases, with 8 bases between the two germline ends. Germline V gene lookup returns CDR1 GTSNPN and CDR2 SVGIG (reference sequence). The CDR3 runs 14 residues. The CDR3 spells CAWSHQNSNQPQHF. For the CDR3, the DNA is TGTGCCTGGAGTCATCAGAATAGCAATCAGCCCCAGCATTTT.

V and J are TRBV2 and TRBJ1-5, with D perhaps TRBD1 (5 bases). The CDR3 is 17 amino acids. V was cut by 2 bases and J by 3 bases, with 17 bases left in between. Germline-derived CDR1 and CDR2 are SNHLY and FYNNEI. CDR3 in DNA: TGTGCCAGCAGTGAATCCCAGGGTAGGGATATCAATCAGCCCCAGCATTTT. Translation: CASSESQGRDINQPQHF.

About this clone itself: One junction end does not reproduce the germline sequence, and a read error may be involved. The rearrangement joins TRBV6-5 to TRBJ1-1; D is unclear. The germline gives CDR1 MNHEY, CDR2 SVGAGI. This CDR3 is 13 amino acids long. The CDR3 is CASRYYENTEAFF. For the CDR3, the DNA is TGTGCCAGCAGATACTACGAGAACACTGAAGCTTTCTTT.

The V gene is TRBV2, the J gene TRBJ1-4; D uncertain. CDR3 length: 13 amino acids. Trimming pared 6 bases from V and 6 bases from J, leaving 11 bases between. Germline V CDR1 and CDR2: SNHLY, FYNNEI. CDR3 bases: TGTGCCAGCAGCCCCATTTTAGATGAAAAACTGTTTTTT. Translated: CASSPILDEKLFF.

V gene TRBV5-8 combines with J gene TRBJ1-5, with no clear D. Deletions cut 2 bases from V and 0 bases from J, with 9 bases between. The CDR3 consists of 15 residues. Germline V CDR1 and CDR2: SGHTS, YDEGEE. Here the CDR3 reads CASSFEGNSNQPQHF. CDR3 DNA sequence: TGTGCCAGCAGCTTTGAGGGTAATAGCAATCAGCCCCAGCATTTT.

This chain joins TRBV9 and TRBJ2-3; D is perhaps TRBD1 or TRBD2 (6 bases each). Germline V CDR1 and CDR2: SGDLS, YYNGEE. The CDR3 sequence is 15 residues long. Trimming took 0 bases from V and 3 from J, leaving 11 bases between them. Here the CDR3 reads CASSVEGGRTDTQYF. The DNA for the CDR3 is TGTGCCAGCAGCGTAGAGGGGGGTAGAACAGATACGCAGTATTTT.

The CDR3 DNA reads as TGTGCCAGCAGTGGAGTAGCGGTAGATTACGAGCAGTACTTC. Translation: CASSGVAVDYEQYF. J is TRBJ2-7 and V is TRBV2; tentative D call: TRBD2 (6 bases). Trimming took off 4 bases at V and 4 bases at J, with 14 bases between the two ends. The CDR3 is made up of 14 amino acids. Looked up from germline, CDR1 is SNHLY and CDR2 is FYNNEI.

This chain connects TRBV30 to TRBJ2-7; 7 nucleotides match TRBD2. CDR1 is GTSNPN, CDR2 SVGIG, per germline (reference sequence). V shed 2 bases, J shed 3 bases, and the junction held 28 bases outside the gene matches. The CDR3 spans 21 residues. Here the CDR3 DNA reads TGTGCCTGGAGTACCCCGGGACTACCCCGGGCTCGGAAAACCCCAGACTACGAGCAGTACTTC. Amino acid sequence: CAWSTPGLPRARKTPDYEQYF. Full variable domain (outside the CDR3, taken from reference TRBV30 and TRBJ2-7): SQTIHQWPATLVQPVGSPLSLECTVEGTSNPNLYWYRQAAGRGLQLLFYSVGIGQISSEVPQNLSASRPQDRQFILSSKKLLLSDSGFYLCAWSTPGLPRARKTPDYEQYFGPGTRLTVT.

The genes are TRBV9 and TRBJ2-3; 11 nucleotides agree with TRBD2. Germline values: CDR1 SGDLS, CDR2 YYNGEE. Unmatched junction bases numbered 6, after V lost 4 bases and J lost 2 bases. The CDR3 sequence is 16 residues long. CDR3 amino acids: CASSPTSGSLTDTQYF. CDR3 nucleotide sequence: TGTGCCAGCAGCCCTACTAGCGGGAGTCTCACAGATACGCAGTATTTT. Drawing the rest from reference TRBV9 and TRBJ2-3, the complete variable domain is DSGVTQTPKHLITATGQRVTLRCSPRSGDLSVYWYQQSLDQGLQFLIQYYNGEERAKGNILERFSAQQFPDLHSELNLSSLELGDSALYFCASSPTSGSLTDTQYFGPGTRLTVL.

Details on this clone: Other DNA sequences of this sample code for an identical CDR3. The gene calls are TRBV10-2 and TRBJ1-5; the D gene is possibly TRBD1 (5 bases). Deletions cut 0 bases from V and 1 base from J, with 10 bases between. This CDR3 region has 16 residues. Germline values: CDR1 WSHSY, CDR2 SAAADI. The DNA of the CDR3 is TGCGCCAGCAGTGAGTCTCGGGGGGGAAGCAATCAGCCCCAGCATTTT. Its translation: CASSESRGGSNQPQHF.

This rearrangement joins TRBV7-6 to TRBJ2-1, with D possibly matching TRBD1 (5 bases). CDR3 length: 18 residues. V lost 2 bases and J 2 bases, leaving 19 bases between the germline ends. Looked up from germline, CDR1 is SGHVS and CDR2 is FNYEAQ. In DNA, the CDR3 is TGTGCCAGCAGCTTAAGGGGCCAACGGAACAGCGCCTACAATGAGCAGTTCTTC. Residues: CASSLRGQRNSAYNEQFF.

The chain uses TRBV27 and TRBJ2-1; D unclear. This CDR3 is built from 16 residues. V lost 7 bases, J lost 5 bases, and 21 bases lay in between. CDR1 MNHEY and CDR2 SMNVEV come from the germline V gene (reference sequence). CDR3 bases: TGTGCCAGCATCGCCCGAAGTGAGCCGTCGAACAATGAGCAGTTCTTC. Its translation: CASIARSEPSNNEQFF.

In DNA form, the CDR3 reads TGTGCCAGCAGTTCCGGACAGGCGGGTTTCTATGGCTACACCTTC. Its translation: CASSSGQAGFYGYTF. The chain joins TRBV28 to TRBJ1-2; 7 nucleotides match TRBD1. V dropped 4 bases and J dropped 4; count of bases not matched to a gene: 9. There are 15 residues in the CDR3. Germline lookup yields CDR1 MDHEN and CDR2 SYDVKM.

This chain uses TRBV4-1 with TRBJ1-1; a weak D match, TRBD1 (6 bases). V shed 4 bases and J shed 2 bases, with 14 bases lying between them. The CDR3 is 15 amino acids. CDR1 and CDR2 (germline): MGHRA, YSYEKL. CDR3 sequence (DNA): TGCGCCAGCAGCCCGGGGGCAGATTTTAACACTGAAGCTTTCTTT. Its translation: CASSPGADFNTEAFF.

The J gene is TRBJ1-1, the V gene TRBV10-3; D gene ambiguous. The CDR3 is 15 amino acids. Germline-derived CDR1 and CDR2 are ENHRY and SYGVKD. V was trimmed by 0 bases and J by 1 base, leaving 9 bases between them. CDR3: CAISESSATNTEAFF. CDR3 in DNA: TGTGCCATCAGTGAGTCCTCAGCGACGAACACTGAAGCTTTCTTT.

The chain couples TRBV29-1 to TRBJ1-1; TRBD1 might be the D (5 bases). V lost 7 bases to trimming and J lost 0 bases, with 12 bases between them. This CDR3 comprises 13 residues. CDR1 SQVTM and CDR2 ANQGSEA come from the germline V gene. The CDR3 spells CSARGGVNTEAFF. CDR3 in DNA: TGCAGCGCCCGGGGGGGAGTGAACACTGAAGCTTTCTTT.

The CDR3 region is CASSLSPKDSNEQYF. The CDR3 region has the DNA TGTGCCAGCAGCTTATCCCCTAAGGACTCTAACGAGCAGTACTTC. V usage is TRBV11-2 and J usage is TRBJ2-7, with TRBD2 as a possible D gene (5 bases). The germline V gene encodes CDR1 SGHAT and CDR2 FQNNGV. Trimming left V 2 bases short and J 5 bases short, with 16 bases between. This CDR3 comprises 15 residues.

The chain carries TRBV9 and TRBJ1-2; no clear D gene. Trimming shortened V by 6 bases and J by 2 bases, and 17 bases separated the two germline ends. Looked up from germline, CDR1 is SGDLS and CDR2 is YYNGEE. The CDR3 runs 15 residues. CDR3: CASTRGSPPNYGYTF. The DNA of the CDR3 is TGTGCCAGCACCAGAGGGAGCCCACCCAACTATGGCTACACCTTC.

The chain has TRBV4-2 and TRBJ1-2; 9 nucleotides match TRBD1. The trim removed 0 bases at V and 5 bases at J, leaving 7 bases unmatched. This CDR3 contains 16 residues. Germline values: CDR1 LGHNA, CDR2 YNFKEQ. CDR3 in amino acids: CASSQERPGQGYGYTF. Here the CDR3 DNA reads TGTGCCAGCAGCCAAGAACGTCCGGGACAGGGTTATGGCTACACCTTC.

The rearrangement links TRBV6-6 to TRBJ2-7; 7 positions agree with TRBD2. The CDR3 length is 14 residues. In germline, CDR1 is MNHNY, CDR2 SVGAGI (reference sequence). Trimming removed 2 bases from V and 3 bases from J; junction bases left unmatched: 4. CDR3 DNA: TGTGCCAGCAGTTACCTCCAGCGGGACTACGAGCAGTACTTC. Translated: CASSYLQRDYEQYF.

CDR3 bases: TGTGCCAGCAGCCTCAATTTTAACTATGGCTACACCTTC. Protein product: CASSLNFNYGYTF. The chain has TRBV27 and TRBJ1-2; D unclear. The CDR3 covers 13 residues. The V gene lost 6 bases and the J gene lost 1 base, with 9 bases spanning the gap. CDR1 is MNHEY, CDR2 SMNVEV, per germline (reference sequence).

This chain uses TRBV7-9 with TRBJ1-2; D ambiguous. Trimming left V 1 base short and J 6 bases short, with 12 bases between. CDR1 and CDR2 (germline): SEHNR, FQNEAQ (reference sequence). The CDR3 has 14 amino acids. Written as DNA, the CDR3 is TGTGCCAGCAGCTTAGGGGTCCAGCCTCATGGCTACACCTTC. Residues: CASSLGVQPHGYTF.

This rearrangement joins TRBV5-8 to TRBJ1-2, with D possibly TRBD1 on 5 matching bases. The CDR3 length is 14 residues. V lost 10 bases and J 5 bases, leaving 21 bases between the germline ends. Germline V gene lookup returns CDR1 SGHTS and CDR2 YDEGEE. The DNA of the CDR3 is TGTGCCGGCGGGATATCGGGACTTGTGTATGGCTACACCTTC. Protein sequence: CAGGISGLVYGYTF.

Worth noting for this clone: The identical CDR3 is also encoded by other nucleotide sequences in the sample. The rearrangement links TRBV6-5 to TRBJ1-1; 11 bases are shared with TRBD1. Germline V gene lookup returns CDR1 MNHEY and CDR2 SVGAGI. Trimming took 6 bases from V and 5 from J; bases not matched to a gene: 5. The CDR3 spans 14 residues. In DNA, the CDR3 is TGTGCCAGCAGCCTGGGACAGGGGGGGACTGAAGCTTTCTTT. It encodes CASSLGQGGTEAFF.

The chain couples TRBV19 to TRBJ1-1; TRBD1 matches at 8 bases. Germline V CDR1 and CDR2: LNHDA, SQIVND (reference sequence). The length of the CDR3 is 17 residues. The trim removed 4 bases at V and 3 bases at J, leaving 13 bases unmatched. Here the CDR3 DNA reads TGTGCCAGTAGTACCCGGACAGGGTGGGATGGGGACACTGAAGCTTTCTTT. Translating it yields CASSTRTGWDGDTEAFF.

In the case of this clone: Different DNA sequences within this sample yield the same CDR3. V is TRBV30 and J is TRBJ1-1; no definite D call. The CDR3 length is 13 residues. CDR1 and CDR2 (germline): GTSNPN, SVGIG (reference sequence). Trimming cost V 2 bases and J 1 base, with 8 bases left between them. The CDR3 DNA reads as TGTGCCTGGAGTTTAGGGCGGAACACTGAAGCTTTCTTT. Its translation is CAWSLGRNTEAFF.

The V call is TRBV5-1, the J call TRBJ2-1, with TRBD2 identical over 7 bases. Trimming took 0 bases from V and 6 from J; bases not matched to a gene: 12. Germline CDR1 is SGHRS and CDR2 is YFSETQ. This CDR3 contains 17 residues. CDR3 nucleotides: TGCGCCAGCAGCTTGGTTCCCCGTTCAGCGGGAATCAATGAGCAGTTCTTC. Translating gives CASSLVPRSAGINEQFF.